The T cell receptor (beta chain) described here comes from a study of siplizumab effects on memory and regulatory T cells. Overall study findings and caveats: Unstimulated subsets accounted for the mapping of only a minor share of the clones that were alloreactive. An assignable phenotype, naive or memory, was missing from roughly 86-96% of proliferating CD4+ or CD8+ clones. The naive T cell population seemed more diverse than memory cells and seemed a major contributor to the alloresponse.

Clones were read by immunoSEQ multiplex PCR, and TCRdb kept only the in-frame ones, dropping some. This repertoire shows around 7,000 clones, approximately 70% found once; its top ten account for about 48%. The CDR3 loop spans 15 amino acids. CDR1 LNHDA and CDR2 SQIVND come from the germline V gene (reference sequence). Germline trimming cut 1 base from V and 3 bases from J; bases unmatched to any gene: 2. Worth noting for this clone: The antigen remains undetermined. This specimen includes other DNA sequences encoding the same CDR3.

The chain carries TRBV19 and TRBJ2-2; TRBD1 matches at 7 bases. Sequencing was carried out using effector memory CD8+ T cells sorted from blood. Subset here: unstimulated CD8+ effector memory T cells. This sequence originates from a human donor in good health. CDR3 nucleotide sequence: TGTGCCAGTAGTATAGGACAGGGATACACCGGGGAGCTGTTTTTT. This codes for CASSIGQGYTGELFF.